This T cell receptor beta chain derives from a study of T-cell reconstitution after alpha-beta-depleted transplantation in children. Preparation of the TCRbeta library involved a method that used unique molecular identifiers. A single record per CDR3 protein comes from TCRdb applying MiXCR to the PCR reads. The sample carries 450,000 to 600,000 distinct CDR3 sequences, approximately 30% recorded once. V was cut by 8 bases and J by 4 bases, with 6 bases left in between. Germline lookup yields CDR1 MNHEY and CDR2 SVGEGT. The CDR3 loop spans 10 amino acids. The rearrangement uses TRBV6-2 or TRBV6-3 and TRBJ2-7; D possibly corresponds to TRBD2 (5 bases). This sample comprised PBMCs from the stem cell graft donor, obtained from the stem cell graft. The clonotype originates from a human donor who donated a stem cell graft to a child with aplastic anemia. The CDR3 is CASGGYEQYF. The CDR3 DNA is TGTGCCAGCGGAGGTTACGAGCAGTACTTC.